A selection of T cell receptor beta chains follows, all from one sample in a study of T cell repertoires in cytomegalovirus infection. These receptors lack a known antigen. TCRdb recomputed calls from the reads with MiXCR, one row per CDR3 protein. Of some 940,000 distinct CDR3 sequences listed, roughly 30% are singletons. The material sequenced was cultured CD8+ T cells from PBMCs, taken from culture after CMV antigen stimulation. The receptors here all came from a human donor in good health (CMV status not recorded). Some clones in this sample may be carry-over from other donors' samples. CDR3s include the opening cysteine and the closing phenylalanine or tryptophan. A D gene is named only where the DNA matches it firmly. Clone size is stated in some rows and not others, as once, few, many or a class when expanded.

TRBJ1-6	NA	TRBV5-1	NA	TGCGCCAGCAGCTTGGGAGGAGTAGGAAATTCACCCCTCCACTTT	CASSLGGVGNSPLHF
TRBJ2-5	few	TRBV12-3/TRBV12-4	NA	TGTGCCAGCACCGGAACCGACAGCCAAGAGACCCAGTACTTC	CASTGTDSQETQYF
TRBJ1-2	NA	TRBV6-5	NA	TGTGCCAGCAGTTCCGACCAGGACGATGGCTACACCTTC	CASSSDQDDGYTF
TRBJ2-3	NA	TRBV19	NA	TGTGCCAGTAGTATCTTGGGACTTCATACAGATACGCAGTATTTT	CASSILGLHTDTQYF
TRBJ2-7	many	TRBV25-1	TRBD1	TGTGCCAGCAGCGCCCCAGGGACAGGTACGTTTGTGACCTACGTCGAGCAGTACTTC	CASSAPGTGTFVTYVEQYF
TRBJ2-1	NA	TRBV7-9	NA	TGTGCCAGCAGCCCCGAGAGGCCTCCCTACAATGAGCAGTTCTTC	CASSPERPPYNEQFF
TRBJ2-5	few	TRBV7-8	NA	TGTGCCAGCAGCTTAACGACTAGGGGTTCGGAGACCCAGTACTTC	CASSLTTRGSETQYF
TRBJ2-7	many	TRBV7-9	NA	TGTGCCAGCAGCTTTGTCCTCTCGGGTGGCCACGAGCAGTACTTC	CASSFVLSGGHEQYF
TRBJ2-1	many	TRBV7-2	TRBD2	TGTGCCAGCAGCTTTTCGGGGGGGGGGCCCTACAATGAGCAGTTCTTC	CASSFSGGGPYNEQFF
TRBJ2-3	once	TRBV6-6	NA	TGTGCCAGCAGTTATGTGCCGCGGAGCACAGATACGCAGTATTTT	CASSYVPRSTDTQYF
TRBJ2-1	NA	TRBV7-9	NA	TGTGCCAGCAGCCCGGAGGACTACTTAGATGAGCAGTTCTTC	CASSPEDYLDEQFF
TRBJ1-2	NA	TRBV4-1	TRBD1	TGCGCCAGCAGCCAAGTACCCGGGACAGCCGCCCTCCTTAACTATGGCTACACCTTC	CASSQVPGTAALLNYGYTF
TRBJ2-3	few	TRBV29-1	TRBD1	TGCAGCGTTGAAGGGGACAGGGGATCGACAGATACGCAGTATTTT	CSVEGDRGSTDTQYF
TRBJ2-7	few	TRBV7-7	TRBD1	TGTGCTAGCAGCCCCGGACAGGATGACTACGAGCAGTACTTC	CASSPGQDDYEQYF
TRBJ2-2	few	TRBV6-1	NA	TGTGCCAGCAGTGCAAACCTGCTTCAGGGTATTGTCGGCACCGGGGAGCTGTTTTTT	CASSANLLQGIVGTGELFF
TRBJ2-1	NA	TRBV5-4	NA	TGTGCCAGCAGTCCGGGGCTCGGAAGCAATGAGCAGTTCTTC	CASSPGLGSNEQFF
TRBJ2-1	many	TRBV7-8	NA	TGTGCCAGCAGCTCCCCCTACGCGGCCCCGCGGGGTGAGCAGTTCTTC	CASSSPYAAPRGEQFF
TRBJ2-1	few	TRBV7-8	TRBD1	TGTGCCAGCAGCTTCACCGGGACAGGTCGTAATGAGCAGTTCTTC	CASSFTGTGRNEQFF
TRBJ2-3	NA	TRBV4-3	TRBD2	TGCGCCAGCAGCCAAGATAGGCAGCGGGGGTGGACAGATACGCAGTATTTT	CASSQDRQRGWTDTQYF
TRBJ2-3	many	TRBV7-2	TRBD2	TGTGCCAGCAGCTTAGACCTAGCGGGGGGATACACAGATACGCAGTATTTT	CASSLDLAGGYTDTQYF
TRBJ2-1	NA	TRBV7-6	NA	TGTGCTAGCAGCTCGGACAAATCCAATGAGCAGTTCTTC	CASSSDKSNEQFF
TRBJ1-1	NA	TRBV27	NA	TGTGCCAGCAGTATCCATGGCGACACTGAAGCTTTCTTT	CASSIHGDTEAFF
TRBJ2-5	many	TRBV7-9	TRBD1	TGTGCCAGCAGCTTAAGGGACAGCAAAGTACAAGAGACCCAGTACTTC	CASSLRDSKVQETQYF
TRBJ2-7	few	TRBV20-1	NA	TGCAGTGCTAGAGATCTTCTAACAATAACCTACGAGCAGTACTTC	CSARDLLTITYEQYF
TRBJ2-1	NA	TRBV7-6	NA	TGTGCCAGCAAGGGGGAGCCGGGGGGATACTATGAGCAGTTCTTC	CASKGEPGGYYEQFF
TRBJ2-1	few	TRBV11-3	NA	TGTGCCAGCAGCACGCGGGACGGCCATGAGCAGTTCTTC	CASSTRDGHEQFF
TRBJ2-1	many	TRBV7-6	NA	TGTGCCAGCAGCTTAAGGGCTGAATACAATGAGCAGTTCTTC	CASSLRAEYNEQFF
TRBJ2-2	few	TRBV27	TRBD2	TGTGCCTCGGGAGGCCCTCCCGGGTACGGGGAGCTGTTTTTT	CASGGPPGYGELFF
TRBJ1-1	once	TRBV27	NA	TGTGCCAGCAGTTTCCAAGACAGGCTTGAAGCTTTCTTT	CASSFQDRLEAFF
TRBJ2-7	NA	TRBV19	NA	TGTGCCAGTAGTTTGGGCAGTTTCTCCTACGAGCAGTACTTC	CASSLGSFSYEQYF
TRBJ2-1	NA	TRBV13	NA	TGTGCCAGCAGCTTAAGTAGGGGCCATGAGCAGTTCTTC	CASSLSRGHEQFF
TRBJ2-5	few	TRBV10-2	TRBD1	TGCGCCAGCAGGGCGCCGACAGGGGGCCCAGAGACCCAGTACTTC	CASRAPTGGPETQYF
TRBJ1-1	NA	TRBV5-1	NA	TGCGCCAGCAGCTTGCGGCGGATTGACACTGAAGCTTTCTTT	CASSLRRIDTEAFF
TRBJ2-1	NA	TRBV2	TRBD1	TGTGCCAGCATGCCGGGACAGGCTTTTTACAATGAGCAGTTCTTC	CASMPGQAFYNEQFF
TRBJ1-1	many	TRBV27	NA	TGTGCCAGCAGTCCCCTTCAGGGAATGAACACTGAAGCTTTCTTT	CASSPLQGMNTEAFF
TRBJ1-4	many	TRBV7-2	NA	TGTGCCAGCAGCCTTAAGGTGGGAAATGAAAAACTGTTTTTT	CASSLKVGNEKLFF
TRBJ2-3	many	TRBV12-3/TRBV12-4	NA	TGTGCCAGCAGTTGGGGCCTCGGGACACCACGCACAGATACGCAGTATTTT	CASSWGLGTPRTDTQYF
TRBJ1-5	NA	TRBV4-1	NA	TGTGCCAGCAGCCGAGAACGGGGAGATAGCAATCAGCCCCAGCATTTT	CASSRERGDSNQPQHF
TRBJ2-2	few	TRBV4-1	NA	TGCGCCAGCAGCCAAGCCAGGCAGGGTCGTGCCGGGGAGCTGTTTTTT	CASSQARQGRAGELFF
TRBJ2-7	NA	TRBV5-1	NA	TGCGCCAGCAGCTTGGATTATTACGAGCAGTACTTC	CASSLDYYEQYF
TRBJ1-2	NA	TRBV5-5	TRBD1	TGTGCCAGCAGCTTGCGCGACAGGGTGAGGGTCGGTTATGGCTACACCTTC	CASSLRDRVRVGYGYTF
TRBJ1-1	many	TRBV7-6	NA	TGTGCCAGCAGCTTCCTGATGGGGAGGGACACTGAAGCTTTCTTT	CASSFLMGRDTEAFF